A selection of T cell receptor beta chains follows, all from one sample in a study of beta chain features in type 1 diabetes. The method was immunoSEQ multiplex PCR; TCRdb's version includes in-frame clones alone and lacks a portion of them. The repertoire holds some 410,000 clones, with more than 11% as singletons. Material for sequencing was naive CD4+ T cells from blood. The receptors were gathered from a man aged 25 to 40 in good health. CDR3s include the opening cysteine and the closing phenylalanine or tryptophan. A D gene is named only where the DNA matches it firmly. The listing skips clone size in some rows; elsewhere it reads once, few, many or a size class.

J gene	clone size	V gene	D gene	CDR3 protein	CDR3 DNA
TRBJ1-1	.	TRBV5-1	.	CASSIRVMNTEAFF	TGCGCCAGCAGCATTAGGGTGATGAACACTGAAGCTTTCTTT
TRBJ2-1	few	TRBV30	.	CAWSPRRDHEQFF	TGTGCCTGGAGTCCTCGTAGGGATCATGAGCAGTTCTTC
TRBJ2-7	.	TRBV29-1	.	CSVEGRTSYEQYF	TGCAGCGTTGAGGGGCGGACTTCCTACGAGCAGTACTTC
TRBJ1-1	.	TRBV29-1	.	CSVDARLGPLAFF	TGCAGCGTTGACGCGAGGTTGGGACCTTTAGCTTTCTTT
TRBJ2-1	few	TRBV5-1	TRBD1	CASSPSGQGLNEQFF	TGCGCCAGCAGCCCCTCGGGACAGGGGCTCAATGAGCAGTTCTTC
TRBJ2-5	few	TRBV11-2	.	CASSLASGGETQYF	TGTGCCAGCAGCTTAGCTTCAGGGGGGGAGACCCAGTACTTC
TRBJ2-7	.	TRBV11-2	.	CASSLVSGYYEQYF	TGTGCCAGCAGCTTAGTTTCAGGGTACTACGAGCAGTACTTC
TRBJ2-1	.	TRBV7-2	TRBD2	CASSKTPSGGRYNEQFF	TGTGCCAGCAGCAAAACACCCAGCGGGGGGAGATACAATGAGCAGTTCTTC
TRBJ2-7	few	TRBV5-1	.	CASSLFGGSNYEQYF	TGCGCCAGCAGCTTGTTTGGGGGCTCCAACTACGAGCAGTACTTC
TRBJ2-1	.	TRBV9	.	CASSVEWGNEQFF	TGTGCCAGCAGCGTAGAATGGGGCAATGAGCAGTTCTTC
TRBJ1-2	.	TRBV4-1	TRBD1	CASSQGDRVDGYTF	TGCGCCAGCAGCCAAGGGGACAGGGTAGATGGCTACACCTTC
TRBJ2-7	.	TRBV7-2	TRBD1	CASSLTGQGLREQYF	TGTGCCAGCAGCTTAACAGGACAGGGATTGAGAGAGCAGTACTTC
TRBJ2-2	.	TRBV7-2	.	CASSPKVELFF	TGTGCCAGCAGCCCCAAAGTTGAGCTGTTTTTT
TRBJ1-5	.	TRBV11-2	.	CASSLGLNQPQHF	TGTGCCAGCAGCTTGGGACTAAATCAGCCCCAGCATTTT
TRBJ2-5	.	TRBV29-1	.	CSVEKGGGETQYF	TGCAGCGTTGAAAAGGGGGGCGGTGAGACCCAGTACTTC
TRBJ1-6	.	TRBV7-6	.	CASSLAGSPLHF	TGTGCCAGCAGCTTAGCTGGCTCACCCCTCCACTTT
TRBJ2-5	few	TRBV7-3	.	CASSLMPGWQETQYF	TGTGCCAGCAGCTTAATGCCGGGATGGCAAGAGACCCAGTACTTC
TRBJ2-7	.	TRBV9	TRBD1	CASSVGAVWQGAYEQYF	TGTGCCAGCAGCGTAGGAGCTGTATGGCAGGGGGCTTACGAGCAGTACTTC
TRBJ2-2	few	TRBV30	TRBD2	CASRLAGNTGELFF	TGTGCCTCGAGACTAGCGGGGAACACCGGGGAGCTGTTTTTT
TRBJ2-6	few	TRBV7-2	TRBD1	CASSFDRALPGANVLTF	TGTGCCAGCAGCTTCGACAGGGCCCTCCCTGGGGCCAACGTCCTGACTTTC
TRBJ2-2	few	TRBV4-3	TRBD2	CASSQPPLAGGELFF	TGCGCCAGCAGCCAACCACCCCTAGCGGGCGGGGAGCTGTTTTTT
TRBJ2-3	few	TRBV15	.	CATSGDFISSTDTQYF	TGTGCCACCAGCGGGGACTTCATCTCTAGCACAGATACGCAGTATTTT
TRBJ2-5	few	TRBV18	.	CASSPGELGETQYF	TGTGCCAGCTCACCAGGGGAACTCGGGGAGACCCAGTACTTC
TRBJ2-3	.	TRBV29-1	.	CSGRLADTQYF	TGCAGCGGCCGTCTGGCAGATACGCAGTATTTT
TRBJ2-5	few	TRBV15	.	CATSRSPGTQETQYF	TGTGCCACCAGCAGATCCCCAGGGACCCAAGAGACCCAGTACTTC
TRBJ1-2	.	TRBV6-5	TRBD1	CASSYQGQGPSGYTF	TGTGCCAGCAGTTACCAGGGACAGGGGCCAAGCGGCTACACCTTC
TRBJ2-1	few	TRBV2	TRBD1	CASIPGTGSWEQFF	TGTGCCAGCATCCCCGGGACAGGGTCCTGGGAGCAGTTCTTC
TRBJ2-3	few	TRBV6-5	.	CASSYQGHSTDTQYF	TGTGCCAGCAGTTACCAGGGACACTCCACAGATACGCAGTATTTT
TRBJ2-5	.	TRBV30	.	CGTGSATQYF	TGTGGTACAGGTTCGGCGACCCAGTACTTC
TRBJ1-1	few	TRBV15	TRBD1	CATSRDRGGTEAFF	TGTGCCACCAGCAGGGACAGGGGTGGCACTGAAGCTTTCTTT
TRBJ1-1	.	TRBV30	.	CAWRRTETEAFF	TGTGCCTGGAGAAGGACAGAAACTGAAGCTTTCTTT
TRBJ1-6	few	TRBV30	.	CAWRGGNNSPLHF	TGTGCCTGGAGAGGTGGGAATAATTCACCCCTCCACTTT
TRBJ2-1	.	TRBV4-1	.	CASSQLGNSYNEQFF	TGCGCCAGCAGCCAATTGGGAAATTCCTACAATGAGCAGTTCTTC
TRBJ2-3	few	TRBV4-3	.	CASSRSTSTDTQYF	TGCGCCAGCAGCCGCTCCACTAGCACAGATACGCAGTATTTT
TRBJ2-3	few	TRBV15	TRBD2	CSTSRETSGIPADTQYF	TGTTCCACCAGCAGAGAGACTAGCGGGATCCCGGCAGATACGCAGTATTTT
TRBJ2-1	.	TRBV19	TRBD2	CASSIAATSGSLNSYNEQFF	TGTGCCAGTAGTATAGCTGCGACTAGCGGGAGCCTCAACTCCTACAATGAGCAGTTCTTC
TRBJ1-4	.	TRBV30	.	CAWKLQTPNEKLFF	TGTGCCTGGAAACTCCAGACACCTAATGAAAAACTGTTTTTT
TRBJ2-3	few	TRBV6-5	TRBD1	CASSPDRAPTDTQYF	TGTGCCAGCAGTCCCGACAGGGCCCCAACAGATACGCAGTATTTT
TRBJ2-1	few	TRBV20-1	.	CSASGDNEQFF	TGCAGTGCTAGCGGGGACAATGAGCAGTTCTTC
TRBJ1-1	.	TRBV30	.	CACSPGVDTEAFF	TGTGCCTGCTCCCCGGGAGTTGACACTGAAGCTTTCTTT
TRBJ2-5	few	TRBV10-3	TRBD2	CAIKPGLNQETQYF	TGTGCCATCAAGCCGGGACTAAACCAAGAGACCCAGTACTTC
TRBJ1-2	.	TRBV14	.	CASSQSMVHGLGYTF	TGTGCCAGCAGCCAGTCAATGGTACACGGCTTGGGCTACACCTTC
TRBJ2-1	few	TRBV7-2	TRBD1	CASSLFWGTGKNNEQFF	TGTGCCAGCAGCTTATTCTGGGGGACAGGGAAGAACAATGAGCAGTTCTTC
TRBJ1-3	.	TRBV5-4	.	CASSHNSGPGNTIYF	TGTGCCAGCAGCCACAATTCTGGCCCTGGAAACACCATATATTTT
TRBJ1-2	.	TRBV14	.	CASSQIGGQGYTF	TGTGCCAGCAGCCAAATAGGAGGTCAGGGCTACACCTTC
TRBJ2-2	.	TRBV11-1	.	CASRNTGIRTGELFF	TGTGCCAGCAGAAATACGGGTATCCGCACCGGGGAGCTGTTTTTT